This T cell receptor beta chain was identified during a study of T cell responses to AZD1222 COVID-19 vaccine. Looked up from germline, CDR1 is SGHDN and CDR2 is FVKESK. This CDR3 region has 18 residues. J lost 0 bases, V lost 4 bases, and 10 bases had no gene match. Here immunoSEQ multiplex PCR was the method, and the copy in TCRdb shows in-frame clones only, minus some. The sample contains roughly 100,000 clones, about nine tenths of which appear only once. The receptor's source is an adult who received the AZD1222 COVID-19 vaccine. Specimen: peripheral blood, collected 28 days after the second AZD1222 dose. The chain joins TRBV14 to TRBJ2-3; TRBD2 agrees at 10 bases. This CDR3 reads CASSRGTSARVSTDTQYF. For the CDR3, the DNA is TGTGCCAGCAGCCGAGGGACTAGCGCAAGAGTCAGCACAGATACGCAGTATTTT.